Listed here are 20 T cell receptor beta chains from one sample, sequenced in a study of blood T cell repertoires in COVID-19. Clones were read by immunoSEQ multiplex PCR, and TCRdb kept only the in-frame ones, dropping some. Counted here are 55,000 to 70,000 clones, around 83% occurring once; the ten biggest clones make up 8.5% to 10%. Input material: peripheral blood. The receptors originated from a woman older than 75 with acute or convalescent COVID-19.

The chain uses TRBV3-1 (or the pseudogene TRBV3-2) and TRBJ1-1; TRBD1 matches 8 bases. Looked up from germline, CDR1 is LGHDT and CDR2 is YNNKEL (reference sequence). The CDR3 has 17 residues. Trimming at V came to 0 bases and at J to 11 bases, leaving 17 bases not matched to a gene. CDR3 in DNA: TGTGCCAGCAGCCAAGAGAGGTGGGCAGGGGGCACGTTGGGGGCTTTCTTT. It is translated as CASSQERWAGGTLGAFF.

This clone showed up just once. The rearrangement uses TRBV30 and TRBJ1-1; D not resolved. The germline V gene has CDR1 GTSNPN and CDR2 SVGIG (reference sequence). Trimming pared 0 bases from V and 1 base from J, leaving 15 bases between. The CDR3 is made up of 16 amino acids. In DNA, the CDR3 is TGTGCCTGGAGTGTACTCCGTCCGGGTGGGAACACTGAAGCTTTCTTT. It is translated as CAWSVLRPGGNTEAFF.

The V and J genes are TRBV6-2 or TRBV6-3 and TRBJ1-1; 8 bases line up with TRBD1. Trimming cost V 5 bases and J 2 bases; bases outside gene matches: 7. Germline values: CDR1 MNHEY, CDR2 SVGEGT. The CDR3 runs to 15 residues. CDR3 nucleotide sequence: TGTGCCAGCAGTGCCCAGGGGGCGGAAAACACTGAAGCTTTCTTT. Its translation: CASSAQGAENTEAFF.

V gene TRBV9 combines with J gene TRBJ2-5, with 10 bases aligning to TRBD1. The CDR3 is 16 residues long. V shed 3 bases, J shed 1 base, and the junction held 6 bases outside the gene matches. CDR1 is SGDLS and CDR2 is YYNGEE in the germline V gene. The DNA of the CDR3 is TGTGCCAGCAGCGGGGAGACAGGGGGCGGCCAAGAGACCCAGTACTTC. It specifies CASSGETGGGQETQYF.

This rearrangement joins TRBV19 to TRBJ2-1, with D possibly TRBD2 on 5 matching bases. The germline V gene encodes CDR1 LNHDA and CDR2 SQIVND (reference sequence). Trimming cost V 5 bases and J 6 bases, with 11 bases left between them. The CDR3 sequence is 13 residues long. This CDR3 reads CASSPTRGNEQFF. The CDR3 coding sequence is TGTGCCAGTAGTCCGACACGGGGCAATGAGCAGTTCTTC.

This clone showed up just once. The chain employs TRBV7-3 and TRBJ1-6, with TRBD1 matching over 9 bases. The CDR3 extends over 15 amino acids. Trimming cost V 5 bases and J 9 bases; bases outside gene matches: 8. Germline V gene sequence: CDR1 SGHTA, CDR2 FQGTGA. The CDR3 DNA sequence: TGTGCCAGCAGCCTCCACAGGGGGCCAGGTTCACCCCTCCACTTT. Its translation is CASSLHRGPGSPLHF.

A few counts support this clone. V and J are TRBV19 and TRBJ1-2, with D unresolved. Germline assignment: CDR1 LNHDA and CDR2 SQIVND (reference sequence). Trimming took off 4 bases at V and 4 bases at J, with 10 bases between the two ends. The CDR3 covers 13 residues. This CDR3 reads CASSSGQPYGYTF. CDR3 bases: TGTGCCAGTAGTAGTGGGCAACCCTATGGCTACACCTTC.

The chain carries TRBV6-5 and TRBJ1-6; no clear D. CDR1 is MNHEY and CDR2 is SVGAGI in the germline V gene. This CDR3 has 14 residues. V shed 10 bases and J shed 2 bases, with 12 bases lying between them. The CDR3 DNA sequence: TGTGCCACCTCTAACCTGGCCTATAATTCACCCCTCCACTTT. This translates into CATSNLAYNSPLHF.

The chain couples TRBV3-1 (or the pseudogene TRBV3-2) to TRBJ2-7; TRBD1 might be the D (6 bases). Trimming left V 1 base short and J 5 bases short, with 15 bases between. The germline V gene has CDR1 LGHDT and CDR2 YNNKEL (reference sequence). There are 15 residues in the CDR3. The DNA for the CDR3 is TGTGCCAGCAGCCAAGGTACAGGGTTATTCAACGAGCAGTACTTC. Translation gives CASSQGTGLFNEQYF.

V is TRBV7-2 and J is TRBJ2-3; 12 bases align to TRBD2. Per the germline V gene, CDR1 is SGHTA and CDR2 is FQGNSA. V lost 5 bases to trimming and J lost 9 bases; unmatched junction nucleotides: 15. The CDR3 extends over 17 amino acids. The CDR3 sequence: CASSTRSGLAGLGTQYF. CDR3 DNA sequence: TGTGCCAGCAGCACACGATCGGGACTAGCGGGTCTCGGGACGCAGTATTTT.

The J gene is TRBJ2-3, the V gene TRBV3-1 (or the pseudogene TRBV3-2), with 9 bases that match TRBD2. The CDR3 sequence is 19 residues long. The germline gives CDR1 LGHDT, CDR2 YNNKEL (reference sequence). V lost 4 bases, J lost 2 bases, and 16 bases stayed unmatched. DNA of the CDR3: TGTGCCAGCAGCCGGGATATGTATCTAGCGGGGACCCACACAGATACGCAGTATTTT. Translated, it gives CASSRDMYLAGTHTDTQYF.

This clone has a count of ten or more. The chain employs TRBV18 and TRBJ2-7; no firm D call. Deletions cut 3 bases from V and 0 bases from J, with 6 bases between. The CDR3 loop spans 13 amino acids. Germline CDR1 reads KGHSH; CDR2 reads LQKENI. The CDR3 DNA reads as TGTGCCAGCTCACCGAACAGCTCCTACGAGCAGTACTTC. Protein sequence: CASSPNSSYEQYF.

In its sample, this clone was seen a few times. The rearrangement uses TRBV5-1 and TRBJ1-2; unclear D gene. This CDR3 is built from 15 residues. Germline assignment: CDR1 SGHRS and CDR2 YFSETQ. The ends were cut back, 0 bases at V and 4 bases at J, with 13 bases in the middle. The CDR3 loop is CASSLDGGEIYGYTF. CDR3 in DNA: TGCGCCAGCAGCTTGGACGGCGGGGAGATCTATGGCTACACCTTC. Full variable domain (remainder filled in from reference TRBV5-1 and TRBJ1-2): KAGVTQTPRYLIKTRGQQVTLSCSPISGHRSVSWYQQTPGQGLQFLFEYFSETQRNKGNFPGRFSGRQFSNSRSEMNVSTLELGDSALYLCASSLDGGEIYGYTFGSGTRLTVV.

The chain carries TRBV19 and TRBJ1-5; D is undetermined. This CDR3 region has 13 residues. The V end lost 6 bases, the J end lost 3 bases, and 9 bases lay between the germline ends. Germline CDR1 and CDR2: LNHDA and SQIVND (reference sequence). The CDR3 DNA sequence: TGTGCCAGTAGACCCGGTCTCAATCAGCCCCAGCATTTT. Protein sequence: CASRPGLNQPQHF.

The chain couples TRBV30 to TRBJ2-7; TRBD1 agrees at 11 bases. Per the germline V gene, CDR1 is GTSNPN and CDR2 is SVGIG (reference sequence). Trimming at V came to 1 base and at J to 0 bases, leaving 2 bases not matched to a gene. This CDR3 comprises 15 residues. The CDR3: CAWSGGTGGSYEQYF. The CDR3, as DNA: TGTGCCTGGAGTGGGGGGACAGGGGGCTCCTACGAGCAGTACTTC.

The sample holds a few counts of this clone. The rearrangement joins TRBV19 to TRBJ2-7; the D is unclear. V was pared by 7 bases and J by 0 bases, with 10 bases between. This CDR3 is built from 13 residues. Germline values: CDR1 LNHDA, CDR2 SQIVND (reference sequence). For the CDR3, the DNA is TGTGCCAGTAAGAAGGAGAGCTCCTACGAGCAGTACTTC. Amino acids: CASKKESSYEQYF.

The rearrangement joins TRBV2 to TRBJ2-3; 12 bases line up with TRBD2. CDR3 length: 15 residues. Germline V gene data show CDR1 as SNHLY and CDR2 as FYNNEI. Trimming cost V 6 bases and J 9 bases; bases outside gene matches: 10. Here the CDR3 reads CASSASGGATGTQYF. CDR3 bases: TGTGCCAGCAGCGCTAGCGGGGGGGCAACGGGGACGCAGTATTTT.

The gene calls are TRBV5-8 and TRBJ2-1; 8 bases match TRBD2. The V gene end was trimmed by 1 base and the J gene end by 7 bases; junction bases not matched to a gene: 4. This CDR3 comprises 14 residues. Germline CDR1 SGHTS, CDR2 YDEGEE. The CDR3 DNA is TGTGCCAGCAGCTTGCTCTCTAGCGGGAATGAGCAGTTCTTC. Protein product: CASSLLSSGNEQFF.

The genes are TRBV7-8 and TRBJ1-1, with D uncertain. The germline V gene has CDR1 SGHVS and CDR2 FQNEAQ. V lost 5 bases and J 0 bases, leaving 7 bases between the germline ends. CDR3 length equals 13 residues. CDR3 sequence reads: CASSDNMNTEAFF. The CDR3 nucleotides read TGTGCCAGCAGCGACAATATGAACACTGAAGCTTTCTTT.

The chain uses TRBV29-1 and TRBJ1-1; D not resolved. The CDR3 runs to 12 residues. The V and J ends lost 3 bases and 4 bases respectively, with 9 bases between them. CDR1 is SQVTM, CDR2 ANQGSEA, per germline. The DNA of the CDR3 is TGCAGCGTTGAGAGGGTCGGCACTGAAGCTTTCTTT. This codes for CSVERVGTEAFF.